These 16 T cell receptor beta chains were all obtained from the same sample, sequenced in a study of T cells in localized non-small cell lung cancer. Clones were sequenced by immunoSEQ multiplex PCR, and TCRdb holds only the in-frame ones, with some missing. The repertoire includes about 82,000 clones, around three quarters of them detected once, and less than 20% sits in the top ten. Sample: PBMCs, taken before any cancer treatment. Every receptor here comes from a man between 40 and 70 years old with stage II squamous cell lung carcinoma.

This chain uses TRBV9 with TRBJ1-1, with 7 bases lining up with TRBD1. Germline loops: CDR1 SGDLS, CDR2 YYNGEE. This CDR3 is 15 amino acids long. V lost 5 bases, J lost 3 bases, and 10 bases stayed unmatched. The CDR3 DNA is TGTGCCAGCAGTCGTGACAGGGAAGGGGACACTGAAGCTTTCTTT. Amino acids: CASSRDREGDTEAFF.

This chain connects TRBV6-5 to TRBJ1-4; TRBD1 is a possible D gene (6 bases). Germline V CDR1 and CDR2: MNHEY, SVGAGI. V lost 6 bases, J lost 8 bases, and 10 bases lay in between. The CDR3 runs 12 residues. Here the CDR3 reads CASRDSGEKLFF. In nucleotides, the CDR3 is TGTGCCAGCAGGGACAGCGGCGAAAAACTGTTTTTT.

This sequence joins TRBV5-1 and TRBJ2-7, with D possibly TRBD2 on 6 matching bases. The CDR3 consists of 14 residues. V was shortened by 4 bases and J by 3 bases, with 14 bases between the two germline ends. The germline V gene has CDR1 SGHRS and CDR2 YFSETQ. Written as DNA, the CDR3 is TGCGCCAGCAGCAGAGGGGACGGGGGCTACGAGCAGTACTTC. It specifies CASSRGDGGYEQYF.

This clone was recorded a few times. The chain employs TRBV6-5 and TRBJ1-2; 9 bases agree with TRBD1. The germline V gene has CDR1 MNHEY and CDR2 SVGAGI. The CDR3 covers 15 residues. J was trimmed by 7 bases and V by 11 bases; bases with no gene match: 17. In DNA, the CDR3 is TGTGCCGCATCAGCCGGGACAGGGTGGGGTCGTGGCTACACCTTC. Its protein product is CAASAGTGWGRGYTF.

This chain uses TRBV5-1 with TRBJ1-2, with D hard to call. The CDR3 sequence is 14 residues long. Per germline, CDR1 SGHRS and CDR2 YFSETQ. V gave up 0 bases and J gave up 0 bases, with 6 bases separating them. The CDR3 bases are TGCGCCAGCAGCTTGGCCCCCCCTAACTATGGCTACACCTTC. Protein: CASSLAPPNYGYTF. The full variable domain, with the rest looked up from reference TRBV5-1 and TRBJ1-2, is KAGVTQTPRYLIKTRGQQVTLSCSPISGHRSVSWYQQTPGQGLQFLFEYFSETQRNKGNFPGRFSGRQFSNSRSEMNVSTLELGDSALYLCASSLAPPNYGYTFGSGTRLTVV.

V usage is TRBV7-3 and J usage is TRBJ2-3; tentatively, D is TRBD1 (5 bases). This CDR3 region has 15 residues. Germline assignment: CDR1 SGHTA and CDR2 FQGTGA. V was pared by 1 base and J by 0 bases, with 8 bases between. CDR3 coding DNA: TGTGCCAGCAGCTTAATGGCAGGGAGCACAGATACGCAGTATTTT. Translation: CASSLMAGSTDTQYF.

The chain is built from TRBV11-3 and TRBJ2-1, with D perhaps TRBD1 or TRBD2 (5 bases each). CDR3 length: 13 amino acids. Germline V CDR1 and CDR2: SGHNT, YENEEA. With 5 bases removed from V and 10 bases from J, the gap between germline ends came to 15 bases. The CDR3 sequence: CASSLGPEKEQFF. The CDR3 nucleotides read TGTGCCAGCAGCCTGGGACCAGAAAAAGAGCAGTTCTTC.

The J gene is TRBJ2-2, the V gene TRBV27; tentatively, D is TRBD1 (5 bases). The CDR3 spans 16 residues. CDR1 and CDR2 from the germline V gene are MNHEY and SMNVEV (reference sequence). V lost 0 bases to trimming and J lost 0 bases, with 8 bases between them. The CDR3 region has the DNA TGTGCCAGCAGTTTATCGTTCAGGGCGAACACCGGGGAGCTGTTTTTT. Protein product: CASSLSFRANTGELFF.

The chain recombines TRBV4-1 with TRBJ1-1; D gene uncertain. This CDR3 has 14 residues. V was pared by 6 bases and J by 3 bases, with 14 bases between. Germline CDR1 is MGHRA and CDR2 is YSYEKL. The CDR3 loop is CASSTYAGDTEAFF. CDR3 in DNA: TGCGCCAGCAGTACATACGCCGGGGACACTGAAGCTTTCTTT.

This chain uses TRBV7-2 with TRBJ1-3; possibly TRBD1 for D (6 bases). CDR1 is SGHTA and CDR2 is FQGNSA in the germline V gene. CDR3 length: 15 residues. The ends were cut back, 8 bases at V and 0 bases at J, with 14 bases in the middle. This CDR3 reads CASPPEGGSGNTIYF. CDR3 coding DNA: TGTGCCAGCCCCCCGGAGGGGGGCTCTGGAAACACCATATATTTT.

This clone was observed a handful of times. The chain is built from TRBV18 and TRBJ1-1; 7 bases are a match to TRBD1. The V and J ends lost 1 base and 5 bases, in that order; junction bases with no gene match: 4. CDR1 KGHSH and CDR2 LQKENI come from the germline V gene. This CDR3 region has 14 residues. CDR3: CASSPQGARTEAFF. CDR3 nucleotides: TGTGCCAGCTCACCACAGGGGGCAAGGACTGAAGCTTTCTTT.

The V and J genes are TRBV27 and TRBJ2-7, with 8 bases that match TRBD2. Trimming removed 4 bases from V and 5 bases from J; junction bases left unmatched: 7. This CDR3 region has 14 residues. Germline lookup yields CDR1 MNHEY and CDR2 SMNVEV (reference sequence). The CDR3 spells CASSSGLAFNEQYF. The CDR3 nucleotides read TGTGCCAGCAGTTCCGGACTAGCTTTTAACGAGCAGTACTTC.

The chain links TRBV28 to TRBJ1-1; the match to TRBD1 covers 10 bases. The V and J ends lost 4 bases and 4 bases, in that order; junction bases with no gene match: 6. The CDR3 runs 15 residues. Looked up from germline, CDR1 is MDHEN and CDR2 is SYDVKM. CDR3 DNA sequence: TGTGCCAGCAGTTACGGCGGGACAGGGGCCACTGAAGCTTTCTTT. It yields the protein CASSYGGTGATEAFF.

The chain links TRBV7-2 to TRBJ2-7; 8 bases align to TRBD2. V lost 1 base to trimming and J lost 5 bases; unmatched junction nucleotides: 10. The CDR3 is 16 residues long. In germline, CDR1 is SGHTA, CDR2 FQGNSA. The CDR3 protein is CASSLGPSGGPDEQYF. In nucleotides, the CDR3 is TGTGCCAGCAGCTTAGGCCCCTCGGGGGGGCCGGACGAGCAGTACTTC.

This clone was detected a few times. The chain uses TRBV4-1 and TRBJ2-7; D could derive from TRBD1 or TRBD2 (5 bases each). CDR1 MGHRA and CDR2 YSYEKL come from the germline V gene. This CDR3 contains 15 residues. V was trimmed by 0 bases and J by 5 bases, leaving 14 bases between them. The CDR3 sequence: CASSQEGDRVNEQYF. CDR3 nucleotides: TGCGCCAGCAGCCAAGAAGGGGACCGAGTCAACGAGCAGTACTTC.

In its sample, this clone was seen a few times. The chain has TRBV7-9 and TRBJ1-1; D may be TRBD1 (6 bases). V lost 1 base and J 2 bases, leaving 14 bases between the germline ends. The CDR3 consists of 16 residues. The germline gives CDR1 SEHNR, CDR2 FQNEAQ (reference sequence). CDR3 bases: TGTGCCAGCAGCTTAGGCCCTGCAGGGGCCAACACTGAAGCTTTCTTT. Protein product: CASSLGPAGANTEAFF.